One sample yielded the 29 T cell receptor beta chains listed below, sequenced in a study of blood T cell repertoires in COVID-19. Method: immunoSEQ multiplex PCR; TCRdb's copy keeps in-frame clones and lacks some. Found here are 120,000 or so clones, 65% to 80% of them singletons; the top ten hold around 0.9%. Sequenced material: peripheral blood. Receptors originate from a human donor with acute or convalescent COVID-19. The donor label of this sample is uncertain.

The V gene is TRBV5-1, the J gene TRBJ2-5; 10 bases align to TRBD2. The CDR3 has 16 amino acids. Losses at the gene ends were 0 bases for V and 2 bases for J; bases not matched to a gene: 4. Germline values: CDR1 SGHRS, CDR2 YFSETQ. CDR3 sequence: CASSLDLAGEQETQYF. As DNA, the CDR3 is TGCGCCAGCAGCTTGGATCTAGCGGGGGAACAAGAGACCCAGTACTTC.

The V gene is TRBV6-5, the J gene TRBJ2-3, with 8 bases identical to TRBD2. The CDR3 has 13 amino acids. V was clipped by 7 bases and J by 6 bases; unmatched bases: 6. The germline V gene has CDR1 MNHEY and CDR2 SVGAGI. CDR3 sequence: CASTAPGGDTQYF. In DNA form, the CDR3 reads TGTGCCAGCACGGCACCGGGGGGGGATACGCAGTATTTT.

The chain is built from TRBV5-8 and TRBJ2-1, with D perhaps TRBD2 (5 bases). This CDR3 is built from 12 residues. Per the germline V gene, CDR1 is SGHTS and CDR2 is YDEGEE. The V and J ends lost 6 bases and 9 bases respectively, with 13 bases between them. This chain's CDR3 is CASIVSAPEQFF. The DNA for the CDR3 is TGTGCCAGCATCGTTAGCGCACCTGAGCAGTTCTTC.

The J gene is TRBJ2-1, the V gene TRBV7-7, with D perhaps matching TRBD1 (5 bases). The CDR3 sequence is 15 residues long. The germline CDR1 and CDR2 sequences are SSHAT and FNYEAQ (reference sequence). Trimming left V 5 bases short and J 0 bases short, with 11 bases between. The CDR3 spells CASSPRGGSYNEQFF. The CDR3 region has the DNA TGTGCCAGCAGCCCAAGGGGCGGCTCCTACAATGAGCAGTTCTTC.

This clone came up a few times. The chain is built from TRBV21-1 and TRBJ1-4; the listed D gene, TRBD1, was not tested against the DNA. TRBV21-1 has pseudogene status. The CDR3 sequence is 14 residues long. The CDR3 sequence is CASSNKGTNEKLFF. The CDR3, as DNA: TGTGCCAGCAGCAATAAGGGGACTAATGAAAAACTGTTTTTT.

The chain carries TRBV27 and TRBJ1-6; the D gene is possibly TRBD1 (6 bases). Germline V gives CDR1 MNHEY, CDR2 SMNVEV (reference sequence). Trimming left V 8 bases short and J 11 bases short, with 16 bases between. This CDR3 comprises 13 residues. The CDR3 loop is CASRLGGPAPLHF. The CDR3 DNA is TGTGCCAGCCGCCTGGGGGGGCCGGCACCCCTCCACTTT.

The genes are TRBV7-9 and TRBJ1-2; 9 nucleotides align to TRBD1. Germline values: CDR1 SEHNR, CDR2 FQNEAQ (reference sequence). The V gene end was trimmed by 4 bases and the J gene end by 4 bases; junction bases not matched to a gene: 4. The CDR3 sequence is 14 residues long. CDR3: CASSSLTGGYGYTF. CDR3 bases: TGTGCCAGCAGCTCTTTGACAGGGGGCTATGGCTACACCTTC. Looking up the rest from reference TRBV7-9 and TRBJ1-2 gives the full variable domain: DTGVSQNPRHKITKRGQNVTFRCDPISEHNRLYWYRQTLGQGPEFLTYFQNEAQLEKSRLLSDRFSAERPKGSFSTLEIQRTEQGDSAMYLCASSSLTGGYGYTFGSGTRLTVV.

This chain connects TRBV7-9 to TRBJ1-5; D not certain. V shed 5 bases and J shed 1 base, with 15 bases lying between them. This CDR3 is 16 amino acids long. Germline assignment: CDR1 SEHNR and CDR2 FQNEAQ (reference sequence). In DNA form, the CDR3 reads TGTGCCAGCAGCCAAACGGGATTTGGGAGCAATCAGCCCCAGCATTTT. Residues: CASSQTGFGSNQPQHF. Using reference TRBV7-9 and TRBJ1-5 for the parts outside the CDR3, the full variable domain is DTGVSQNPRHKITKRGQNVTFRCDPISEHNRLYWYRQTLGQGPEFLTYFQNEAQLEKSRLLSDRFSAERPKGSFSTLEIQRTEQGDSAMYLCASSQTGFGSNQPQHFGDGTRLSIL.

This clone was counted only a few times. This sequence joins TRBV12-3 or TRBV12-4 and TRBJ2-1; 7 bases match TRBD2. This CDR3 is built from 10 residues. V trimming: 8 bases; J trimming: 10 bases; junction bases outside the gene matches: 2. The CDR3 here is CASGGVEQFF. The DNA for the CDR3 is TGTGCCAGCGGGGGGGTAGAGCAGTTCTTC.

This sequence joins TRBV11-2 and TRBJ1-2; D might be TRBD1 (5 bases). V gave up 4 bases and J gave up 4 bases, with 19 bases separating them. This CDR3 has 16 amino acids. Germline lookup yields CDR1 SGHAT and CDR2 FQNNGV. The CDR3 sequence is CASSSRPGGLSYGYTF. The CDR3 DNA follows: TGTGCCAGCAGCTCCAGACCGGGGGGACTTAGCTATGGCTACACCTTC.

The V call is TRBV6-5, the J call TRBJ1-2, with 7 positions matching TRBD1. V lost 2 bases and J lost 6; bases outside the gene matches: 3. CDR1 is MNHEY and CDR2 is SVGAGI in the germline V gene. This CDR3 is built from 13 residues. CDR3 DNA sequence: TGTGCCAGCAGTTACACCGACAGGGATGGCTACACCTTC. Translation gives CASSYTDRDGYTF.

The chain employs TRBV7-9 and TRBJ1-3; 9 positions match TRBD1. After removal of 7 bases from V and 3 bases from J, the junction contained 4 bases not matched to a gene. Germline-derived CDR1 and CDR2 are SEHNR and FQNEAQ (reference sequence). This CDR3 is built from 14 residues. In DNA, the CDR3 is TGTGCCAGCACCACGGACAGGGGTGGAAACACCATATATTTT. Protein: CASTTDRGGNTIYF.

The gene calls are TRBV5-8 and TRBJ2-1, with TRBD2 matching 13 bases. V shed 0 bases and J 5 bases; nucleotides not matched to a gene: 2. Germline V lookup: CDR1 SGHTS, CDR2 YDEGEE. This CDR3 is built from 16 residues. This CDR3 reads CASSLGTSGRNNEQFF. The CDR3 DNA sequence: TGTGCCAGCAGCTTGGGGACTAGCGGGAGAAACAATGAGCAGTTCTTC.

This rearrangement joins TRBV19 to TRBJ1-1, with 10 bases identical to TRBD1. Germline assignment: CDR1 LNHDA and CDR2 SQIVND (reference sequence). The CDR3 loop spans 16 amino acids. V was clipped by 0 bases and J by 3 bases; unmatched bases: 4. The CDR3 loop is CASSIDRDRGDTEAFF. Here the CDR3 DNA reads TGTGCCAGTAGTATAGACCGGGACAGGGGAGACACTGAAGCTTTCTTT.

The chain joins TRBV7-3 to TRBJ1-2; 8 nucleotides agree with TRBD1. Germline trimming cut 9 bases from V and 2 bases from J; bases unmatched to any gene: 14. The CDR3 is 16 residues long. In germline, CDR1 is SGHTA, CDR2 FQGTGA. This CDR3 reads CARGGQVGAINYGYTF. Written as DNA, the CDR3 is TGTGCCAGAGGGGGACAGGTAGGGGCGATAAACTATGGCTACACCTTC.

The chain recombines TRBV28 with TRBJ1-5; possibly TRBD1 for D (6 bases). The germline gives CDR1 MDHEN, CDR2 SYDVKM. V lost 7 bases and J 2 bases, leaving 15 bases between the germline ends. CDR3 length: 15 amino acids. The DNA for the CDR3 is TGTGCCAGCACCCTACAGGGATTTGGCAATCAGCCCCAGCATTTT. Translation: CASTLQGFGNQPQHF.

The table lists this clone with a count of one. The chain uses TRBV7-9 and TRBJ1-1; no definite D call. The CDR3 is 14 amino acids. Trimming cost V 1 base and J 0 bases, with 6 bases left between them. Germline CDR1 is SEHNR and CDR2 is FQNEAQ (reference sequence). For the CDR3, the DNA is TGTGCCAGCAGCTTAGGTGGCCTGAACACTGAAGCTTTCTTT. Translating gives CASSLGGLNTEAFF.

The chain combines TRBV2 with TRBJ2-1; the match to TRBD1 covers 10 bases. J lost 7 bases, V lost 7 bases, and 7 bases had no gene match. Germline assignment: CDR1 SNHLY and CDR2 FYNNEI. The CDR3 loop spans 14 amino acids. CDR3 sequence: CASKGGQGRNEQFF. CDR3 nucleotides: TGTGCCAGCAAAGGGGGACAGGGGAGGAATGAGCAGTTCTTC.

This clone appeared a few times. The gene calls are TRBV19 and TRBJ2-7, with 10 bases identical to TRBD2. CDR1 LNHDA and CDR2 SQIVND come from the germline V gene (reference sequence). Unmatched junction bases numbered 8, after V lost 5 bases and J lost 4 bases. This CDR3 has 15 amino acids. This CDR3 reads CASSSIAGGRYEQYF. CDR3 DNA: TGTGCCAGTAGTTCCATAGCGGGGGGCAGGTACGAGCAGTACTTC.

The table lists this clone with a few counts. The gene calls are TRBV27 and TRBJ2-7; 8 bases are shared with TRBD2. V shed 5 bases, J shed 0 bases, and the junction held 9 bases outside the gene matches. Germline CDR1 MNHEY, CDR2 SMNVEV (reference sequence). CDR3 size: 16 residues. CDR3 sequence: CASSPPGGPYSYEQYF. The CDR3, as DNA: TGTGCCAGCAGTCCTCCGGGGGGGCCATACTCCTACGAGCAGTACTTC.

The chain combines TRBV6-5 with TRBJ1-2; 8 nucleotides agree with TRBD1. Germline loops: CDR1 MNHEY, CDR2 SVGAGI. After removal of 10 bases from V and 8 bases from J, the junction contained 9 bases not matched to a gene. The CDR3 is 12 amino acids. This CDR3 reads CATFRGTGGYTF. Here the CDR3 DNA reads TGTGCCACATTCCGAGGGACAGGAGGCTACACCTTC.

The chain uses TRBV28 and TRBJ1-2, with D maybe TRBD1 (6 bases). Germline V gives CDR1 MDHEN, CDR2 SYDVKM. The length of the CDR3 is 13 residues. Trimming took 5 bases from V and 7 from J, leaving 14 bases between them. In DNA form, the CDR3 reads TGTGCCAGCAGTCGCCGGCAGGGGAGTGGCTACACCTTC. Its translation: CASSRRQGSGYTF.

This rearrangement joins TRBV19 to TRBJ1-1, with TRBD1 matching 7 bases. The CDR3 sequence is 15 residues long. The germline gives CDR1 LNHDA, CDR2 SQIVND (reference sequence). V lost 9 bases to trimming and J lost 1 base; unmatched junction nucleotides: 11. The CDR3 nucleotides are TGTGCCAGCAGACCACAGGGGCAGAGGAACACTGAAGCTTTCTTT. It codes for CASRPQGQRNTEAFF.

This clone turned up a few times. This sequence joins TRBV30 and TRBJ2-3, with TRBD2 matching 12 bases. The J segment lost 4 bases and the V segment lost 1 base, leaving 9 bases of the junction unmatched. This CDR3 is built from 17 residues. In germline, CDR1 is GTSNPN, CDR2 SVGIG (reference sequence). The CDR3 here is CAWSGASGGDSSDTQYF. The CDR3 bases are TGTGCCTGGAGTGGGGCTAGCGGGGGGGATTCGTCAGATACGCAGTATTTT.

This chain uses TRBV20-1 with TRBJ2-2, with 9 nucleotides matching TRBD1. Germline values: CDR1 DFQATT, CDR2 SNEGSKA (reference sequence). The CDR3 contains 16 residues. V lost 4 bases and J lost 6; bases outside the gene matches: 12. The CDR3 sequence: CSATDPGTGRPGELFF. CDR3 in DNA: TGCAGTGCTACTGACCCCGGGACAGGGAGGCCCGGGGAGCTGTTTTTT.

The chain couples TRBV5-6 to TRBJ1-2, with 9 bases lining up with TRBD1. CDR3 length: 14 amino acids. Unmatched junction bases numbered 6, after V lost 3 bases and J lost 6 bases. Germline assignment: CDR1 SGHDT and CDR2 YYEEEE. CDR3 protein: CASSSTGGVDGYTF. The CDR3, as DNA: TGTGCCAGCAGCTCGACAGGGGGAGTGGATGGCTACACCTTC.

This clone was recorded many times. The J gene is TRBJ2-2, the V gene TRBV11-2; the D gene is possibly TRBD2 (6 bases). The CDR3 covers 14 residues. CDR1 and CDR2 from the germline V gene are SGHAT and FQNNGV. Trimming removed 5 bases from V and 5 bases from J, with 12 bases in between. CDR3 sequence (DNA): TGTGCCAGCAGCCCCGGACTAACGACCGGGGAGCTGTTTTTT. This sequence encodes CASSPGLTTGELFF.

J is TRBJ2-3 and V is TRBV29-1; the match to TRBD2 covers 7 bases. Germline CDR1 reads SQVTM; CDR2 reads ANQGSEA. This CDR3 has 15 residues. Trimming removed 7 bases from V and 0 bases from J; junction bases left unmatched: 10. As DNA, the CDR3 is TGCAGCGCCCCCAGGGCGGGGGTTAGCACAGATACGCAGTATTTT. Translation gives CSAPRAGVSTDTQYF.

The chain carries TRBV10-2 and TRBJ1-2; TRBD1 is a possible D gene (5 bases). This CDR3 contains 13 residues. Germline V gene lookup returns CDR1 WSHSY and CDR2 SAAADI. The V gene lost 5 bases and the J gene lost 2 bases, with 9 bases spanning the gap. The CDR3 DNA is TGCGCCAGCAGTAGGACACTGAACTATGGCTACACCTTC. It specifies CASSRTLNYGYTF.